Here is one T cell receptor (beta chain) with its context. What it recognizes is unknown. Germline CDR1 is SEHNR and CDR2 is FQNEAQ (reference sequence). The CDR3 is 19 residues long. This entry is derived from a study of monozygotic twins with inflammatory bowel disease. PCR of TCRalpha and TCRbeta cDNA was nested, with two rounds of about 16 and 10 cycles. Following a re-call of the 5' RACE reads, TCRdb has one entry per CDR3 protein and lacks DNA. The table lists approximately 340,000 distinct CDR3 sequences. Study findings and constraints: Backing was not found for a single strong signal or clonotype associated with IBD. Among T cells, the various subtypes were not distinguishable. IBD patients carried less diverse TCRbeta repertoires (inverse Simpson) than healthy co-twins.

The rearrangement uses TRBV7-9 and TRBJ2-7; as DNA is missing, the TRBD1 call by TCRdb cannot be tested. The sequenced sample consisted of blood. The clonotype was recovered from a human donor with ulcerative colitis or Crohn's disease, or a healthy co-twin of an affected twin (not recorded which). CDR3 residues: CASSKVGDSRDRRRNEQYF.